This T cell receptor (beta chain) was documented in a study of regulatory dendritic cells for organ transplantation. V shed 1 base, J shed 4 bases, and the junction held 4 bases outside the gene matches. Germline CDR1 and CDR2: LGHNA and YSLEER. CDR3 length equals 17 residues. Notes on this clone: Its cognate antigen is unknown.

Data came from immunoSEQ multiplex PCR; TCRdb stores just in-frame clones and leaves some out. This sample has 25,000 or so clones, with roughly four fifths found just once. Study results and caveats: Naive T cells showed high diversity, memory cells less, memory CD8+ least. Mature dendritic cells appeared to drive more memory CD8+ clonal expansion than regulatory ones. Among resting subsets, memory CD8+ cells contained the most alloreactive clonotypes.

This TCR was sampled from a human donor in good health. Sequencing input: naive CD4+ T cells from blood. Subset indicated: CD45RA+ naive T cells. The chain combines TRBV4-3 with TRBJ2-6; 10 nucleotides agree with TRBD1. CDR3 amino acids: CASSQGGQGVGANVLTF. CDR3 sequence (DNA): TGCGCCAGCAGCCAAGGAGGACAGGGGGTAGGGGCCAACGTCCTGACTTTC.